This T cell receptor (beta chain) came from a study of T-cell memory formation after mild COVID-19. The CDR3 loop spans 11 amino acids. CDR1 is MNHNY and CDR2 is SVGAGI in the germline V gene (reference sequence). Between the trimmed V and J ends, which lost 2 bases and 11 bases, there was a span of 10 bases. TCRdb reanalysed the 5' RACE reads using MiXCR and keeps one entry per CDR3 protein. The sample records hundreds of thousands of distinct CDR3 sequences, 15% to 20% being singletons. This clonotype has more than one count but fewer than ten. V usage is TRBV6-6 and J usage is TRBJ2-7; D perhaps matches TRBD1 (5 bases). The source material was PBMCs or a T cell subset sorted from them (not recorded which). The clonotype comes from an adult woman who had mild COVID-19 (a few samples of this study predate the infection). Cell type and time point are not known. CDR3 in DNA: TGTGCCAGCAGTTACGGACAATTGGAGTACTTC. Translation: CASSYGQLEYF.